These 31 T cell receptor beta chains came from one sample sequenced in a study of T cells in Graves' hyperthyroidism and ophthalmopathy. Amplified TCR beta CDR3 regions derived from RNA transcripts. TCR CDR3 regions were first amplified by RT-PCR with HTBI primers. TCRdb ran MiXCR on the multiplex PCR reads and lists one entry per CDR3 protein. Among approximately 600,000 distinct CDR3 sequences, around 15% were seen once, and the ten largest hold around 3.9%. Sequenced: blood. The source of these receptors is a woman in her thirties with Graves' hyperthyroidism.

CDR3: CAWTRDRAANTGELFF. The CDR3 DNA is TGTGCCTGGACCCGGGACAGGGCAGCGAACACCGGGGAGCTGTTTTTT. V is TRBV30 and J is TRBJ2-2; TRBD1 matches 9 bases. The CDR3 consists of 16 residues. The germline CDR1 and CDR2 sequences are GTSNPN and SVGIG (reference sequence). Unmatched junction bases numbered 6, after V lost 4 bases and J lost 0 bases.

This clonotype has more than one count but fewer than ten. V gene TRBV3-1 combines with J gene TRBJ2-4; D call uncertain. Germline V gene sequence: CDR1 LGHDT, CDR2 YNNKEL (reference sequence). The CDR3 length is 11 residues. Trimming left V 0 bases short and J 9 bases short, with 3 bases between. The DNA of the CDR3 is TGTGCCAGCAGCCAAGAGGTCATTCAGTACTTC. Translated, it gives CASSQEVIQYF.

The chain carries TRBV6-1 and TRBJ2-4, with D tentatively TRBD1 or TRBD2 (6 bases each). Germline V gene data show CDR1 as MNHNS and CDR2 as SASEGT. The CDR3 has 14 residues. The ends were cut back, 2 bases at V and 3 bases at J, with 8 bases in the middle. The CDR3 sequence: CASSERGDKNIQYF. DNA for the CDR3: TGTGCCAGCAGTGAAAGGGGGGACAAAAACATTCAGTACTTC.

This clonotype was seen repeatedly, ten times or more. The gene calls are TRBV28 and TRBJ2-1, with 7 bases lining up with TRBD2. Trimming at V came to 6 bases and at J to 1 base, leaving 9 bases not matched to a gene. The CDR3 has 16 amino acids. Germline V CDR1 and CDR2: MDHEN, SYDVKM. DNA for the CDR3: TGTGCCAGCAGCCCTTGGGGGGAGGGGTCCTACAATGAGCAGTTCTTC. Its translation is CASSPWGEGSYNEQFF.

This clonotype has a single count. The chain couples TRBV12-3 or TRBV12-4 to TRBJ1-5; no reliable D call. V was trimmed by 5 bases and J by 4 bases, leaving 15 bases between them. This CDR3 has 15 amino acids. The CDR3 loop is CASSLLGGVNQPQHF. Written as DNA, the CDR3 is TGTGCCAGCAGTCTCCTGGGAGGTGTGAATCAGCCCCAGCATTTT.

This clonotype was seen a few times. The rearrangement links TRBV7-2 to TRBJ2-2; the match to TRBD1 covers 7 bases. Germline values: CDR1 SGHTA, CDR2 FQGNSA. V gave up 1 base and J gave up 1 base; unmatched junction bases: 3. The CDR3 contains 16 residues. Here the CDR3 DNA reads TGTGCCAGCAGCTTAGGAGGGGGCTGGAACACCGGGGAGCTGTTTTTT. Translating it yields CASSLGGGWNTGELFF. The full variable domain, in which reference TRBV7-2 and TRBJ2-2 provide the parts outside the CDR3, is GAGVSQSPSNKVTEKGKDVELRCDPISGHTALYWYRQSLGQGLEFLIYFQGNSAPDKSGLPSDRFSAERTGGSVSTLTIQRTQQEDSAVYLCASSLGGGWNTGELFFGEGSRLTVL.

The chain uses TRBV24-1 and TRBJ1-5, with a weak D call TRBD1 (6 bases). The CDR3 runs 13 residues. V lost 2 bases, J lost 5 bases, and 6 bases lay in between. Germline CDR1 KGHDR, CDR2 SFDVKD. The CDR3 region is CATSDSGDQPQHF. The DNA for the CDR3 is TGTGCCACCAGTGATTCAGGGGATCAGCCCCAGCATTTT.

The chain links TRBV2 to TRBJ1-2; D not resolved. Germline V gene data show CDR1 as SNHLY and CDR2 as FYNNEI. V was cut by 7 bases and J by 1 base, with 16 bases left in between. The CDR3 extends over 15 amino acids. The CDR3 DNA sequence: TGTGCCAGCACCAAAGGACCAGCCCTTAACTATGGCTACACCTTC. Residues: CASTKGPALNYGYTF. The full variable domain, its missing parts supplied by reference TRBV2 and TRBJ1-2, is EPEVTQTPSHQVTQMGQEVILRCVPISNHLYFYWYRQILGQKVEFLVSFYNNEISEKSEIFDDQFSVERPDGSNFTLKIRSTKLEDSAMYFCASTKGPALNYGYTFGSGTRLTVV.

The chain links TRBV20-1 to TRBJ1-1; D remains unclear. V lost 3 bases and J lost 3, with 11 bases in between. The germline V gene encodes CDR1 DFQATT and CDR2 SNEGSKA (reference sequence). The CDR3 covers 13 residues. In nucleotides, the CDR3 is TGCAGTGCTAGGCCGTACTTAGACACTGAAGCTTTCTTT. Protein sequence: CSARPYLDTEAFF.

This clonotype was found many times. The V and J genes are TRBV30 and TRBJ1-1; 7 nucleotides line up with TRBD1. The CDR3 is made up of 13 amino acids. V shed 3 bases and J 1 base; nucleotides not matched to a gene: 2. Germline V gene data show CDR1 as GTSNPN and CDR2 as SVGIG (reference sequence). The CDR3 reads CAWRQGRNTEAFF. In DNA form, the CDR3 reads TGTGCCTGGAGACAGGGGCGGAACACTGAAGCTTTCTTT.

This clonotype showed up many times. V gene TRBV2 combines with J gene TRBJ2-3; tentative D call: TRBD1 (6 bases). CDR3 size: 14 residues. Germline V CDR1 and CDR2: SNHLY, FYNNEI. With 2 bases removed from V and 5 bases from J, the gap between germline ends came to 11 bases. The CDR3 here is CASSETGQGDTQYF. As DNA, the CDR3 is TGTGCCAGCAGTGAAACAGGGCAAGGAGATACGCAGTATTTT.

The rearrangement joins TRBV29-1 to TRBJ1-5; 7 bases match TRBD1. Germline assignment: CDR1 SQVTM and CDR2 ANQGSEA. This CDR3 has 13 residues. The J segment lost 5 bases and the V segment lost 7 bases, leaving 8 bases of the junction unmatched. The CDR3 DNA reads TGCAGCGCCGGGGACAGTTCGTATCAGCCCCAGCATTTT. The encoded protein is CSAGDSSYQPQHF. The variable domain in full, completed from reference TRBV29-1 and TRBJ1-5, reads SAVISQKPSRDICQRGTSLTIQCQVDSQVTMMFWYRQQPGQSLTLIATANQGSEATYESGFVIDKFPISRPNLTFSTLTVSNMSPEDSSIYLCSAGDSSYQPQHFGDGTRLSIL.

This chain connects TRBV20-1 to TRBJ1-1; perhaps TRBD1 as D (6 bases). From germline, CDR1 is DFQATT and CDR2 SNEGSKA (reference sequence). The CDR3 totals 13 residues. The DNA of the CDR3 is TGCGGCGCTACGGAGGGGGGAGAGACTGAAGCTTTCTTT. It yields the protein CGATEGGETEAFF.

This clonotype was counted many times. CDR3 region: CASSEEGLETRNTQYF. DNA of the CDR3: TGTGCCAGCAGTGAAGAGGGACTAGAGACTCGGAATACGCAGTATTTT. The J gene is TRBJ2-3, the V gene TRBV2; 8 bases align to TRBD2. CDR1 SNHLY and CDR2 FYNNEI come from the germline V gene. This CDR3 has 16 amino acids. With V trimmed by 1 base and J by 7 bases, 10 bases remained unmatched. Full variable domain (remainder filled in from reference TRBV2 and TRBJ2-3): EPEVTQTPSHQVTQMGQEVILRCVPISNHLYFYWYRQILGQKVEFLVSFYNNEISEKSEIFDDQFSVERPDGSNFTLKIRSTKLEDSAMYFCASSEEGLETRNTQYFGPGTRLTVL.

This clonotype was counted ten times or more. CDR3 amino acids: CSVEDLSGRAYEQYF. The CDR3 region has the DNA TGCAGCGTTGAAGATCTTAGCGGGAGGGCTTACGAGCAGTACTTC. The V call is TRBV29-1, the J call TRBJ2-7; 11 bases map to TRBD2. V lost 0 bases, J lost 4 bases, and 5 bases stayed unmatched. Per the germline V gene, CDR1 is SQVTM and CDR2 is ANQGSEA. The CDR3 extends over 15 amino acids.

This clonotype was detected only a few times. The rearrangement links TRBV28 to TRBJ2-7; tentatively, D is TRBD2 (5 bases). The CDR3 consists of 15 residues. Trimming removed 8 bases at V and 3 bases at J, with 20 bases between. Germline V lookup: CDR1 MDHEN, CDR2 SYDVKM. CDR3 sequence reads: CASQLQERPIYEQYF. The CDR3 bases are TGTGCCAGCCAACTTCAGGAGCGGCCCATCTACGAGCAGTACTTC.

This clonotype came up many times. V gene TRBV6-6 combines with J gene TRBJ2-1, with D uncertain. The CDR3 contains 16 residues. V gave up 2 bases and J gave up 3 bases, with 14 bases separating them. Looked up from germline, CDR1 is MNHNY and CDR2 is SVGAGI (reference sequence). CDR3 sequence: CASSYGRPRSYNEQFF. The CDR3, as DNA: TGTGCCAGCAGTTACGGGCGGCCACGGAGCTACAATGAGCAGTTCTTC.

This chain uses TRBV29-1 with TRBJ1-2, with D possibly TRBD1 on 6 matching bases. With 1 base removed from V and 9 bases from J, the gap between germline ends came to 9 bases. The CDR3 runs 11 residues. Looked up from germline, CDR1 is SQVTM and CDR2 is ANQGSEA. The CDR3: CSVEVGARYTF. DNA of the CDR3: TGCAGCGTTGAAGTGGGGGCCCGCTACACCTTC.

The chain combines TRBV27 with TRBJ1-1, with no clear D. V lost 5 bases to trimming and J lost 5 bases, with 18 bases between them. Germline V gene lookup returns CDR1 MNHEY and CDR2 SMNVEV (reference sequence). This CDR3 has 15 residues. CDR3 residues: CASSRPPGMGTEAFF. Here the CDR3 DNA reads TGTGCCAGCAGTAGACCCCCGGGGATGGGGACTGAAGCTTTCTTT.

This clonotype was recorded a few times. In DNA form, the CDR3 reads TGCGCCAGCAGCATTAGCGGGAGAAGAGAGACCCAGTACTTC. Translating it yields CASSISGRRETQYF. The gene calls are TRBV5-1 and TRBJ2-5; 9 bases align to TRBD2. CDR1 is SGHRS, CDR2 YFSETQ, per germline. V dropped 4 bases and J dropped 4; count of bases not matched to a gene: 5. The CDR3 has 14 amino acids.

This clonotype was counted only a few times. V usage is TRBV2 and J usage is TRBJ2-7, with TRBD2 identical over 9 bases. CDR1 and CDR2 from the germline V gene are SNHLY and FYNNEI. CDR3 size: 19 residues. With 2 bases clipped from V and 3 bases from J, the junction kept 17 bases outside the gene matches. For the CDR3, the DNA is TGTGCCAGCAGTGAACAGGTCCGGGGGCGGCTAGCGGGAATCTACGAGCAGTACTTC. Protein product: CASSEQVRGRLAGIYEQYF.

This clonotype was observed many times. The chain couples TRBV6-2 or TRBV6-3 to TRBJ2-3, with 8 positions matching TRBD2. Unmatched junction bases numbered 5, after V lost 0 bases and J lost 3 bases. CDR3 size: 16 residues. The germline V gene encodes CDR1 MNHEY and CDR2 SVGEGT. The CDR3, as DNA: TGTGCCAGCAGTTACTCGGTAGCGGGATGGACAGATACGCAGTATTTT. Translating it yields CASSYSVAGWTDTQYF.

V is TRBV27 and J is TRBJ2-7; tentative D call: TRBD2 (8 bases). Trimming removed 6 bases at V and 4 bases at J, with 28 bases between. CDR3 length: 18 residues. Germline lookup yields CDR1 MNHEY and CDR2 SMNVEV (reference sequence). This CDR3 reads CASSLSGGASGFPYEQYF. CDR3 sequence (DNA): TGTGCCAGCAGCCTCTCAGGGGGGGCTAGCGGGTTCCCATACGAGCAGTACTTC.

This clonotype was seen many times. The rearrangement uses TRBV7-9 and TRBJ2-7; D gene unclear. Germline CDR1 is SEHNR and CDR2 is FQNEAQ (reference sequence). CDR3 size: 12 residues. The V and J ends lost 4 bases and 7 bases respectively, with 11 bases between them. Here the CDR3 reads CASSSSLSEQYF. CDR3 bases: TGTGCCAGCAGCTCATCCCTCTCTGAGCAGTACTTC.

Ten or more counts support this clonotype. V and J are TRBV28 and TRBJ2-5, with D tentatively TRBD1 (5 bases). The ends were cut back, 6 bases at V and 2 bases at J, with 13 bases in the middle. CDR1 is MDHEN and CDR2 is SYDVKM in the germline V gene. This CDR3 spans 14 amino acids. CDR3 amino acids: CASSRRTSQETQYF. The CDR3 DNA reads as TGTGCCAGCAGCCGCAGGACATCACAAGAGACCCAGTACTTC.

This clonotype has a handful of counts. The chain recombines TRBV6-1 with TRBJ1-4; 10 bases agree with TRBD1. CDR3 length equals 14 residues. Trimming cost V 5 bases and J 8 bases; bases outside gene matches: 5. Germline values: CDR1 MNHNS, CDR2 SASEGT. DNA for the CDR3: TGTGCCAGCAGTTATGACAGGGGGCAGGAAAAACTGTTTTTT. This gives the protein CASSYDRGQEKLFF.

This clonotype was counted ten times or more. V usage is TRBV2 and J usage is TRBJ2-3; TRBD2 agrees at 8 bases. In germline, CDR1 is SNHLY, CDR2 FYNNEI. The V segment lost 10 bases and the J segment 3 bases; nucleotides outside the gene matches: 18. This CDR3 spans 17 amino acids. The CDR3 loop reads CAIVLDLSGTGTDTQYF. In nucleotides, the CDR3 is TGTGCCATCGTACTCGACCTTAGCGGGACGGGGACAGATACGCAGTATTTT.

This clonotype was seen only a few times. The gene calls are TRBV20-1 and TRBJ1-2; D is unresolved. CDR3 size: 14 residues. The V end was cut by 3 bases, the J end by 0 bases, with 11 bases between. Germline CDR1 DFQATT, CDR2 SNEGSKA (reference sequence). CDR3 nucleotide sequence: TGCAGTGCTAGCGGTTACACCACTAACTATGGCTACACCTTC. This translates into CSASGYTTNYGYTF.

This clonotype was seen a few times. A read error may produce the germline difference seen at one junction end. The chain employs TRBV12-3 or TRBV12-4 and TRBJ2-1; no firm D call. The CDR3 consists of 15 residues. The CDR3 loop is CASTLLNYAGDEQFF. The CDR3 DNA is TGTGCCAGCACTTTATTGAACTACGCCGGCGATGAGCAGTTCTTC.

This clonotype appeared a few times. The junction shows a germline mismatch at one end, possibly a read error. The J gene is TRBJ1-2, the V gene TRBV20-1; D is unresolved. The germline V gene has CDR1 DFQATT and CDR2 SNEGSKA (reference sequence). The CDR3 has 14 amino acids. CDR3 sequence reads: CSARETSGYYGHTF. The CDR3 coding sequence is TGCAGTGCTAGAGAGACTTCGGGGTACTATGGCCACACCTTC.

This clonotype occurred many times. The chain employs TRBV7-2 and TRBJ2-1, with 8 bases aligning to TRBD1. The V segment lost 5 bases and the J segment 9 bases; nucleotides outside the gene matches: 3. The CDR3 spans 12 residues. CDR1 and CDR2 from the germline V gene are SGHTA and FQGNSA. CDR3 in DNA: TGTGCCAGCAGCCCGGACAGGGTTGAGCAGTTCTTC. Amino acids: CASSPDRVEQFF.